The 25 T cell receptor beta chains listed next were all sequenced from one sample in a study of graft-versus-host responses after intestinal transplantation. Method: immunoSEQ multiplex PCR; TCRdb's copy keeps in-frame clones and lacks some. This table has around 13,000 clones, almost 85% appearing once. This material consisted of PBMCs, taken after intestinal transplantation. All receptors derive from a human patient who received an intestinal transplant, so some T cells may come from the graft donor.

The chain combines TRBV7-9 with TRBJ2-3; D is perhaps TRBD2 (6 bases). This CDR3 is 15 amino acids long. CDR1 and CDR2 (germline): SEHNR, FQNEAQ (reference sequence). The V end was cut by 2 bases, the J end by 3 bases, with 12 bases between. CDR3: CASSLHEGGTDTQYF. In DNA, the CDR3 is TGTGCCAGCAGCTTACATGAGGGAGGTACAGATACGCAGTATTTT.

CDR3 nucleotide sequence: TGTGCCAGCAGTTACTATCCCGGCGCTAACTATGGCTACACCTTC. The encoded protein is CASSYYPGANYGYTF. This chain links TRBV6-5 with TRBJ1-2, with D unclear. The germline V gene encodes CDR1 MNHEY and CDR2 SVGAGI. The CDR3 runs 15 residues. The ends were cut back, 1 base at V and 0 bases at J, with 9 bases in the middle.

V usage is TRBV29-1 and J usage is TRBJ2-3; no clear D. The CDR3 covers 14 residues. The ends were cut back, 3 bases at V and 3 bases at J, with 13 bases in the middle. Germline V gene data show CDR1 as SQVTM and CDR2 as ANQGSEA. In nucleotides, the CDR3 is TGCAGCGTTGACCAGGCGGTCGGTACAGATACGCAGTATTTT. This codes for CSVDQAVGTDTQYF.

The V gene is TRBV6-5, the J gene TRBJ1-1; D is undetermined. CDR3 length: 14 amino acids. Germline loops: CDR1 MNHEY, CDR2 SVGAGI. Trimming removed 2 bases at V and 2 bases at J, with 9 bases between. The DNA for the CDR3 is TGTGCCAGCAGTTACAGGGCCCCTAACACTGAAGCTTTCTTT. This gives the protein CASSYRAPNTEAFF.

CDR3 residues: CASSLNRGDEQYF. The CDR3 DNA is TGTGCCAGCAGTTTAAATCGGGGGGACGAGCAGTACTTC. This sequence joins TRBV27 and TRBJ2-7; 7 bases are a match to TRBD2. CDR1 and CDR2 (germline): MNHEY, SMNVEV (reference sequence). The CDR3 has 13 residues. Trimming removed 2 bases from V and 5 bases from J; junction bases left unmatched: 3.

The CDR3 nucleotides read TGTGCCAGCAGCTTGGTAGCGGGAGGGGACGAGCAGTACTTC. It encodes CASSLVAGGDEQYF. The chain employs TRBV5-6 and TRBJ2-7; 11 nucleotides line up with TRBD2. The J segment lost 5 bases and the V segment lost 0 bases, leaving 1 base of the junction unmatched. Germline V gene sequence: CDR1 SGHDT, CDR2 YYEEEE. There are 14 residues in the CDR3.

This sequence joins TRBV14 and TRBJ1-2, with unresolved D. The CDR3 extends over 13 amino acids. Trimming stripped 0 bases from V and 5 bases from J, with 7 bases between. In germline, CDR1 is SGHDN, CDR2 FVKESK. Here the CDR3 reads CASSQDIRYGYTF. DNA of the CDR3: TGTGCCAGCAGCCAAGATATTCGGTATGGCTACACCTTC.

The chain couples TRBV29-1 to TRBJ2-7; 9 bases map to TRBD1. The CDR3 consists of 13 residues. Unmatched junction bases numbered 7, after V lost 4 bases and J lost 6 bases. CDR1 SQVTM and CDR2 ANQGSEA come from the germline V gene. For the CDR3, the DNA is TGCAGCGTTGTCCCGGGACAGGGTATCGAGCAGTACTTC. Its protein product is CSVVPGQGIEQYF.

The genes are TRBV10-2 and TRBJ2-7, with 12 bases aligning to TRBD2. This CDR3 is built from 15 residues. Trimming at V came to 3 bases and at J to 3 bases, leaving 3 bases not matched to a gene. CDR1 is WSHSY and CDR2 is SAAADI in the germline V gene. The CDR3 sequence is CASSEPGLAGYEQYF. The CDR3 DNA sequence: TGCGCCAGCAGTGAACCGGGACTAGCGGGCTACGAGCAGTACTTC.

The chain is built from TRBV6-6 and TRBJ2-6; 7 bases agree with TRBD1. Trimming removed 10 bases from V and 2 bases from J; junction bases left unmatched: 5. The CDR3 has 14 residues. Germline V gives CDR1 MNHNY, CDR2 SVGAGI (reference sequence). This CDR3 is CATRQGTGANVLTF. Here the CDR3 DNA reads TGTGCCACCCGACAGGGAACTGGGGCCAACGTCCTGACTTTC.

V is TRBV27 and J is TRBJ1-5; perhaps TRBD1 as D (5 bases). CDR1 is MNHEY and CDR2 is SMNVEV in the germline V gene (reference sequence). Deletions cut 0 bases from V and 1 base from J, with 16 bases between. The length of the CDR3 is 18 residues. CDR3 DNA: TGTGCCAGCAGTTTATCGGGACGTGGGGCCAGGAGCAATCAGCCCCAGCATTTT. Translation gives CASSLSGRGARSNQPQHF.

This chain links TRBV5-1 with TRBJ2-2; D is undetermined. This CDR3 is built from 12 residues. Trimming shortened V by 2 bases and J by 5 bases, and 4 bases separated the two germline ends. CDR1 and CDR2 (germline): SGHRS, YFSETQ. In nucleotides, the CDR3 is TGCGCCAGCAGCTTAGAGACCGGGGAGCTGTTTTTT. Translated, it gives CASSLETGELFF.

The chain couples TRBV25-1 to TRBJ2-7; unclear D gene. V lost 2 bases and J 2 bases, leaving 19 bases between the germline ends. This CDR3 region has 17 residues. Germline V gene lookup returns CDR1 MGHDK and CDR2 SYGVNS. CDR3 bases: TGTGCCAGCAGTGAAACCCCCCTCCAAGCAGAAACCTACGAGCAGTACTTC. Translated: CASSETPLQAETYEQYF.

The gene calls are TRBV5-1 and TRBJ2-7; D is undetermined. Germline V gene data show CDR1 as SGHRS and CDR2 as YFSETQ. The CDR3 contains 14 residues. V lost 3 bases and J 4 bases, leaving 14 bases between the germline ends. The CDR3 protein is CASSSRTNTYEQYF. CDR3 DNA sequence: TGCGCCAGCAGCTCTAGGACCAACACTTACGAGCAGTACTTC.

This clone was seen once. V is TRBV7-3 and J is TRBJ2-7, with D perhaps matching TRBD2 (5 bases). Germline V gives CDR1 SGHTA, CDR2 FQGTGA. Between the trimmed V and J ends, which lost 1 base and 0 bases, there was a span of 13 bases. The CDR3 has 16 residues. CDR3 protein: CASSLSGSASSYEQYF. In nucleotides, the CDR3 is TGTGCCAGCAGCTTAAGTGGTAGCGCCAGCTCCTACGAGCAGTACTTC.

The chain carries TRBV6-1 and TRBJ2-7; the D gene is possibly TRBD1 (6 bases). Germline V gene lookup returns CDR1 MNHNS and CDR2 SASEGT. This CDR3 region has 16 residues. V dropped 2 bases and J dropped 3 bases, with 17 bases sitting between them. This CDR3 reads CASSEREGGALYEQYF. Here the CDR3 DNA reads TGTGCCAGCAGTGAAAGGGAAGGGGGAGCCCTCTACGAGCAGTACTTC.

The V and J genes are TRBV6-4 and TRBJ2-1; D gene uncertain. The germline gives CDR1 MRHNA, CDR2 SNTAGT. The CDR3 is 14 residues long. V lost 5 bases to trimming and J lost 0 bases, with 8 bases between them. CDR3 in DNA: TGTGCCAGCAGTCCTACGGCCTCCTACAATGAGCAGTTCTTC. Amino acids: CASSPTASYNEQFF.

V usage is TRBV9 and J usage is TRBJ2-1; the match to TRBD2 covers 7 bases. Trimming at V came to 4 bases and at J to 3 bases, leaving 16 bases not matched to a gene. This CDR3 is 18 amino acids long. Germline CDR1 reads SGDLS; CDR2 reads YYNGEE. The CDR3: CASSPGLPGEVSYNEQFF. As DNA, the CDR3 is TGTGCCAGCAGCCCGGGACTACCGGGAGAAGTGAGCTACAATGAGCAGTTCTTC.

CDR3 sequence (DNA): TGTGCCAGCAGCTTGGATCCGTTTAACTACGAGCAGTACTTC. This gives the protein CASSLDPFNYEQYF. The chain uses TRBV7-3 and TRBJ2-7, with D unresolved. V lost 3 bases and J lost 3, with 12 bases in between. CDR3 length: 14 amino acids. Germline V lookup: CDR1 SGHTA, CDR2 FQGTGA.

V is TRBV4-1 and J is TRBJ2-1; 10 nucleotides match TRBD2. This CDR3 spans 15 amino acids. With V trimmed by 1 base and J by 8 bases, 5 bases remained unmatched. The germline CDR1 and CDR2 sequences are MGHRA and YSYEKL. Written as DNA, the CDR3 is TGCGCCAGCAGCCAAGTGGCTAGCGGGAGTGATGAGCAGTTCTTC. Its translation: CASSQVASGSDEQFF.

The V gene is TRBV19, the J gene TRBJ2-3, with 9 positions matching TRBD1. The CDR3 totals 15 residues. Germline CDR1 LNHDA, CDR2 SQIVND (reference sequence). V lost 5 bases to trimming and J lost 2 bases; unmatched junction nucleotides: 5. CDR3 bases: TGTGCCAGTAGTTCCGGGACAGGGCACACAGATACGCAGTATTTT. It specifies CASSSGTGHTDTQYF.

This clone was observed a handful of times. This rearrangement joins TRBV11-2 to TRBJ1-1; D remains ambiguous. Between the trimmed V and J ends, which lost 5 bases and 7 bases, there was a span of 17 bases. Looked up from germline, CDR1 is SGHAT and CDR2 is FQNNGV. This CDR3 region has 14 residues. Here the CDR3 DNA reads TGTGCCAGCAGCGAAATGGGTATTGGGAGTGAAGCTTTCTTT. It encodes CASSEMGIGSEAFF.

V usage is TRBV7-2 and J usage is TRBJ2-5, with D possibly TRBD2 on 6 matching bases. The CDR3 has 15 residues. Germline CDR1 SGHTA, CDR2 FQGNSA. Trimming removed 0 bases from V and 7 bases from J, with 15 bases in between. CDR3 region: CASSLAGSGSGTQYF. CDR3 sequence (DNA): TGTGCCAGCAGCTTAGCAGGTAGCGGTTCTGGGACCCAGTACTTC. The complete variable domain, with remaining parts taken from reference TRBV7-2 and TRBJ2-5, reads GAGVSQSPSNKVTEKGKDVELRCDPISGHTALYWYRQSLGQGLEFLIYFQGNSAPDKSGLPSDRFSAERTGGSVSTLTIQRTQQEDSAVYLCASSLAGSGSGTQYFGPGTRLLVL.

The chain is built from TRBV4-1 and TRBJ2-6; D possibly corresponds to TRBD1 (5 bases). Per the germline V gene, CDR1 is MGHRA and CDR2 is YSYEKL. The CDR3 extends over 21 amino acids. V lost 0 bases and J 0 bases, leaving 21 bases between the germline ends. The CDR3 bases are TGCGCCAGCAGCCAAGATAGGGCAGGCTTTGGGGCTTCCTCTGGGGCCAACGTCCTGACTTTC. As protein: CASSQDRAGFGASSGANVLTF.

V usage is TRBV19 and J usage is TRBJ1-2, with D maybe TRBD1 (5 bases). Per germline, CDR1 LNHDA and CDR2 SQIVND (reference sequence). The CDR3 length is 12 residues. V dropped 7 bases and J dropped 4 bases, with 10 bases sitting between them. The CDR3 here is CASKGVVYGYTF. The CDR3 region has the DNA TGTGCCAGTAAAGGGGTGGTCTATGGCTACACCTTC.